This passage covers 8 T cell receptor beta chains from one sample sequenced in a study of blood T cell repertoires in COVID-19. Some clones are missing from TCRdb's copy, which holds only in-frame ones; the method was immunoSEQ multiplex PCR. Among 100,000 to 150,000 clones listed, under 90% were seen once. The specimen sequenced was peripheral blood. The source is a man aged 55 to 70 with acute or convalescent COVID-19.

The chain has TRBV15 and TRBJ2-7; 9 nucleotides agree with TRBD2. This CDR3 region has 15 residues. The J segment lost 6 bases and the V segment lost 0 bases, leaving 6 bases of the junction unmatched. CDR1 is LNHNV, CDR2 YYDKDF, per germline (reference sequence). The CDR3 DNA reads TGTGCCACCAGCAGAGACCTAGCGGGAAAGGTCGAGCAGTACTTC. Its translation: CATSRDLAGKVEQYF.

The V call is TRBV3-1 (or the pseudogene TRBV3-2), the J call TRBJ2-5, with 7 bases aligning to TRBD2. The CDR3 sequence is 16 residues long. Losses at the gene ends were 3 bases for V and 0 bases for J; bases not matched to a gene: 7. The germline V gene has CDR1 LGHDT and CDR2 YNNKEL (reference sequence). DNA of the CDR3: TGTGCCAGCAGCCACGCTAGCGGAGCGTACCAAGAGACCCAGTACTTC. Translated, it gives CASSHASGAYQETQYF.

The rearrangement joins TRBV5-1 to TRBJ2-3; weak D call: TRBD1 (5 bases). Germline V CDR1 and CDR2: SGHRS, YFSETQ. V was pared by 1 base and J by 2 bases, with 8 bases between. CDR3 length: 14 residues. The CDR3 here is CASSLTGSTDTQYF. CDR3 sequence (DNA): TGCGCCAGCAGCTTGACAGGATCCACAGATACGCAGTATTTT.

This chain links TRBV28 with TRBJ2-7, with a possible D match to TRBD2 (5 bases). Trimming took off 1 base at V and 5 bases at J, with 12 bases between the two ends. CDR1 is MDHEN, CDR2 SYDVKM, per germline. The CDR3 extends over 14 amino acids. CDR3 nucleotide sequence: TGTGCCAGCAGTTTATACGGGGAAATGGACGAGCAGTACTTC. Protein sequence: CASSLYGEMDEQYF. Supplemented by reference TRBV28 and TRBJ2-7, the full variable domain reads DVKVTQSSRYLVKRTGEKVFLECVQDMDHENMFWYRQDPGLGLRLIYFSYDVKMKEKGDIPEGYSVSREKKERFSLILESASTNQTSMYLCASSLYGEMDEQYFGPGTRLTVT.

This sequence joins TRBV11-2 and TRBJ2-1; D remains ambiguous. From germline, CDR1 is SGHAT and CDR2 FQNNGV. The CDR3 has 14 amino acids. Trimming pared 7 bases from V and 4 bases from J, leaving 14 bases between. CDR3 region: CASIPVSSYNEQFF. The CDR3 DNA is TGTGCCAGCATCCCCGTTAGCAGTTACAATGAGCAGTTCTTC.

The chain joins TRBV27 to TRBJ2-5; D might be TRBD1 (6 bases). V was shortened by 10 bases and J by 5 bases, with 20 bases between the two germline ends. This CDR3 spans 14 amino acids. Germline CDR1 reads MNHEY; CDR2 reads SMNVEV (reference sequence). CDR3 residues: CATPGDTVGETQYF. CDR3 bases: TGTGCCACCCCCGGGGACACCGTTGGGGAGACCCAGTACTTC.

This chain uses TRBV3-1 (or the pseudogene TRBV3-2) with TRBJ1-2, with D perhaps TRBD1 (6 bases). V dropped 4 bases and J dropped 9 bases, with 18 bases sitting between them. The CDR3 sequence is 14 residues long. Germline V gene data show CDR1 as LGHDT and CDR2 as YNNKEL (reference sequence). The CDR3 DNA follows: TGTGCCAGCAGCCTTGGACAGTCCTCTATGAGCTACACCTTC. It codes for CASSLGQSSMSYTF.

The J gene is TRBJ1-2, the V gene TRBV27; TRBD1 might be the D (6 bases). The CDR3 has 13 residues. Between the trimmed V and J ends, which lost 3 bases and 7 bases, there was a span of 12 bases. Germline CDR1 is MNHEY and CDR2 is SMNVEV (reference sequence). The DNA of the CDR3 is TGTGCCAGCAGTTTTGCCAACAGGGCTGGCTACACCTTC. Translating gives CASSFANRAGYTF.